This TCR beta chain is from a study of control samples from healthy donors and cancer patients. CDR1 is LNHDA, CDR2 SQIVND, per germline (reference sequence). This CDR3 is built from 13 residues. V lost 1 base and J 6 bases, leaving 6 bases between the germline ends. Only in-frame clones appear in the TCRdb table, and some are missing; sequencing was by immunoSEQ multiplex PCR. The top ten clones hold roughly 8.6% of a sample with about 130,000 clones, approximately 90% of them seen once. Sequencing was done on a sample of blood. The clonotype was recovered from a man aged 18 to 30 in good health. The genes are TRBV19 and TRBJ1-4, with D possibly TRBD1 on 5 matching bases. The CDR3 region is CASSIVGDEKLFF. CDR3 DNA sequence: TGTGCCAGTAGTATAGTAGGGGATGAAAAACTGTTTTTT. The full variable domain, rest sourced from reference TRBV19 and TRBJ1-4, is DGGITQSPKYLFRKEGQNVTLSCEQNLNHDAMYWYRQDPGQGLRLIYYSQIVNDFQKGDIAEGYSVSREKKESFPLTVTSAQKNPTAFYLCASSIVGDEKLFFGSGTQLSVL.